The rows below give T cell receptor beta chains drawn from one sample of a study of T cell clonotyping in hematopoietic cell transplantation. Some clones are missing from TCRdb's copy, which holds only in-frame ones; the method was immunoSEQ multiplex PCR. The table has roughly 38,000 clones, approximately 88% seen once. The sample comprised peripheral blood mononuclear cells. Receptor source: a middle-aged woman in good health. Some clones in this sample may be carry-over from other donors' samples. CDR3s include the opening cysteine and the closing phenylalanine or tryptophan. A D gene is named only where the DNA matches it firmly. Size values are once, few and many counts, or a class for expanded clones, and some rows have none.

v_call	d_call	clone_size	j_call	cdr3_nt	cdr3_aa
TRBV9	TRBD1	-	TRBJ1-2	TGTGCCAGTCGAGGAGACAGGGCTTTTGGCTACACCTTC	CASRGDRAFGYTF
TRBV2	-	-	TRBJ2-2	TGTGCCAGCATAGACGACAGGAGCACCGGGGAGCTGTTTTTT	CASIDDRSTGELFF
TRBV9	-	-	TRBJ1-3	TGTGCCAGCAGCGCTTACGTTGGCTCTGGAAACACCATATATTTT	CASSAYVGSGNTIYF
TRBV28	-	-	TRBJ1-4	TGTGCCAGCTCGCCCGGACAGACTGAAAAACTGTTTTTT	CASSPGQTEKLFF
TRBV27	-	-	TRBJ2-3	TGTGCCAGCAGTCACAGCATTTGGCACACCACACCAGACACAGATACGCAGTATTTT	CASSHSIWHTTPDTDTQYF
TRBV29-1	TRBD1	-	TRBJ1-2	TGCAGCGTTGGGGGGAGAGGGGGCGCTTATTATGGCTACACCTTC	CSVGGRGGAYYGYTF
TRBV7-3	-	-	TRBJ2-1	TGTGCCAGCAGCTTAACGTCACCCACTGAGCAGTTCTTC	CASSLTSPTEQFF
TRBV9	TRBD2	-	TRBJ2-7	TGTGCCAGCAGCGTAGTAGCGGGAGGTTCCTACGAGCAGTACTTC	CASSVVAGGSYEQYF
TRBV7-6	-	once	TRBJ2-5	TGTGCCAGCAGCTTAGGGCAAGAGACCCAGTACTTC	CASSLGQETQYF
TRBV5-1	TRBD1	-	TRBJ2-7	TGCGCCAGCAGCCCCCCTGAGGGGACAGGGACGGTAAAAGAGCAGTACTTC	CASSPPEGTGTVKEQYF
TRBV28	TRBD2	-	TRBJ2-7	TGTGCCACCATCCGGACTAGCGGGAGCAAAGGGACAGGGGGGTACTACGAGCAGTACTTC	CATIRTSGSKGTGGYYEQYF
TRBV6-4	TRBD2	-	TRBJ2-1	TGTGCCAGCAGAGCGGGAGAACCAAGCGATGAGCAGTTCTTC	CASRAGEPSDEQFF
TRBV10-3	TRBD1	-	TRBJ2-1	TGTGCCACCCACCAGGGGGAGAGTAATTGGAATGAGCAGTTCTTC	CATHQGESNWNEQFF
TRBV2	-	-	TRBJ2-7	TGTGCCAGCAGTTCTGACGGGTCCTACGAGCAGTACTTC	CASSSDGSYEQYF
TRBV5-1	-	once	TRBJ1-1	TGCGCCAGCAGCTACCGGGACCGAGCTATGAACACTGAAGCTTTCTTT	CASSYRDRAMNTEAFF
TRBV28	TRBD2	-	TRBJ2-7	TGTGCCAGCACCCCGGGTTGGCGGGGCCTAGCGGGCTCCTACGAGCAGTACTTC	CASTPGWRGLAGSYEQYF
TRBV28	-	-	TRBJ2-5	TGTGCCAGCAGTTTCTCTACAGGGTTAGGCCAAGAGACCCAGTACTTC	CASSFSTGLGQETQYF
TRBV9	-	-	TRBJ1-2	TGTGCCAGCAGCGTAGATCCTGGGACCAATGGCTACACCTTC	CASSVDPGTNGYTF
TRBV27	TRBD2	-	TRBJ2-7	TGTGCCAGCAGCCTGATAGCGGGAAGCTCCTACGAGCAGTACTTC	CASSLIAGSSYEQYF
TRBV19	TRBD2	-	TRBJ2-5	TGTGCCAGTAGTATGACGGGCGGGGGCCAAGAGACCCAGTACTTC	CASSMTGGGQETQYF
TRBV9	TRBD1	once	TRBJ1-1	TGTGCCAGCAGCGTAGCTCGAAACGACAGGGGAACTGAAGCTTTCTTT	CASSVARNDRGTEAFF